The clone carrying this TCR beta chain occurred many times. Its specificity is unknown. With the library built for alpha chains, this beta chain is off target and its frequency is not meaningful. The data are from a study of spatial heterogeneity in lung cancer. Broader study findings: Expanded intratumoral alpha and beta TCR counts tracked tumor mutation counts. Nonsynonymous mutations, ubiquitous and regional, were tracked respectively by counts of ubiquitous and regional expanded TCRs.

Time point denoted: sample taken at primary tumor resection. Donors were approximately 70 untreated early-stage non-small cell lung cancer patients. No cell sorting; template was whole RNA from tumor, lung tissue or PBMC. J was trimmed by 1 base and V by 1 base; bases with no gene match: 18. The CDR3 totals 20 residues. Germline V CDR1 and CDR2: MGHRA, YSYEKL. Every TCR cDNA molecule bore a unique molecular identifier. In TCRdb, the 5' RACE reads were re-called with MiXCR into one record per CDR3 protein. This table has around 8,100 distinct CDR3 sequences, 12% appearing once. Specimen: lung tumor tissue, collected at surgery. The TCR was taken from a male donor with early-stage non-small cell lung cancer. This sequence joins TRBV4-1 and TRBJ2-7, with TRBD2 identical over 8 bases. The CDR3 DNA reads as TGCGCCAGCAGCCAAGTATCAAAGCCTAGCGGGTCCGGTAGGTCCTACGAGCAGTACTTC. It codes for CASSQVSKPSGSGRSYEQYF.